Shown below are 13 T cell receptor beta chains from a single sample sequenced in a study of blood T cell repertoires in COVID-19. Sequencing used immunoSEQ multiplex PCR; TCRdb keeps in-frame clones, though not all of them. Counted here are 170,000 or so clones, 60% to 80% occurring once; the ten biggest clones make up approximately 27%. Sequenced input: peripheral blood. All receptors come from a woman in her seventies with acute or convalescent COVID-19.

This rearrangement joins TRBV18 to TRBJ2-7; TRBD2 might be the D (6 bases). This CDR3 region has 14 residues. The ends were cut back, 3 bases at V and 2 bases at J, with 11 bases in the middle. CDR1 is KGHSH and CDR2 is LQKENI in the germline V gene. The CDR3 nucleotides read TGTGCCAGCTCACCGTCGACTAGAACCTACGAGCAGTACTTC. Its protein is CASSPSTRTYEQYF.

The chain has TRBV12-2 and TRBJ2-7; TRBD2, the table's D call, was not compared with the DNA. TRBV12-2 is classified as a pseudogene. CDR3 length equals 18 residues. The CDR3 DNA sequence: TGTGCAAGTCGCTTATCCCCAAAAAATGGGGGGGTTTGTTACGAGCAGTACTTC. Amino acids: CASRLSPKNGGVCYEQYF.

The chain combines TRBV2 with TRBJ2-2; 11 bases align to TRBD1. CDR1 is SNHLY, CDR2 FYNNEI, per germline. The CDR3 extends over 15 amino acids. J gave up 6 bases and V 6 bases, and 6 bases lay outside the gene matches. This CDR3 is CASRTGTGGSGELFF. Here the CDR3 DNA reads TGTGCCAGCAGAACCGGGACAGGGGGATCCGGGGAGCTGTTTTTT. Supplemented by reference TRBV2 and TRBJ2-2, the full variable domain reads EPEVTQTPSHQVTQMGQEVILRCVPISNHLYFYWYRQILGQKVEFLVSFYNNEISEKSEIFDDQFSVERPDGSNFTLKIRSTKLEDSAMYFCASRTGTGGSGELFFGEGSRLTVL.

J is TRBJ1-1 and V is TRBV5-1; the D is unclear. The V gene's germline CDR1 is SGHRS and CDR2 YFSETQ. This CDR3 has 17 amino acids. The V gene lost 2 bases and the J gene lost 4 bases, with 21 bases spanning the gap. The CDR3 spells CASSLPSHGSRSTEAFF. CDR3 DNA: TGCGCCAGCAGCTTACCCTCCCATGGAAGCAGGTCCACTGAAGCTTTCTTT.

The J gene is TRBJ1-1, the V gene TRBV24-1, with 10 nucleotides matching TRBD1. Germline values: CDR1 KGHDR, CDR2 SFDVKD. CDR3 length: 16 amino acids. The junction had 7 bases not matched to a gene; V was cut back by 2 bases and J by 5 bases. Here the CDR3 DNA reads TGTGCCACCAGTGATTCAAAGACAGGGGGCTATACTGAAGCTTTCTTT. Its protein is CATSDSKTGGYTEAFF.

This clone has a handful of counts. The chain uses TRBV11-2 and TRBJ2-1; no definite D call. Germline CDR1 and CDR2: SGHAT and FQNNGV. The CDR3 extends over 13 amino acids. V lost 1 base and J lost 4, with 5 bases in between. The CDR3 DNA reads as TGTGCCAGCAGCTTAGGTTCATACAATGAGCAGTTCTTC. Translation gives CASSLGSYNEQFF.

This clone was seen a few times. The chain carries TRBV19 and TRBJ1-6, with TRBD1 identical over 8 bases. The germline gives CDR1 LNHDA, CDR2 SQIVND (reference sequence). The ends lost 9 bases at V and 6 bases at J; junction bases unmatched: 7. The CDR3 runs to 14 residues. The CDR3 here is CASRDRIFNSPLHF. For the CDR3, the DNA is TGTGCCAGCCGGGACAGGATTTTTAATTCACCCCTCCACTTT.

The CDR3 spells CASSLGMGLVVTGELFF. DNA of the CDR3: TGTGCCAGCAGCTTAGGAATGGGACTAGTTGTGACCGGGGAGCTGTTTTTT. The rearrangement uses TRBV7-9 and TRBJ2-2, with 8 positions matching TRBD2. With V trimmed by 1 base and J by 5 bases, 9 bases remained unmatched. The CDR3 has 17 residues. Germline assignment: CDR1 SEHNR and CDR2 FQNEAQ (reference sequence). Using reference TRBV7-9 and TRBJ2-2 for the parts outside the CDR3, the full variable domain is DTGVSQNPRHKITKRGQNVTFRCDPISEHNRLYWYRQTLGQGPEFLTYFQNEAQLEKSRLLSDRFSAERPKGSFSTLEIQRTEQGDSAMYLCASSLGMGLVVTGELFFGEGSRLTVL.

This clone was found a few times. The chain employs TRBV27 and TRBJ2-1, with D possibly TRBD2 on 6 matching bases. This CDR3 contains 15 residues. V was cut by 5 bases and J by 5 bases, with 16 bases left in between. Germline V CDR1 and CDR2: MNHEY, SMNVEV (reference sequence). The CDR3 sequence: CASSAIRLVHNEQFF. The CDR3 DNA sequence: TGTGCCAGCAGTGCCATCAGACTAGTTCACAATGAGCAGTTCTTC.

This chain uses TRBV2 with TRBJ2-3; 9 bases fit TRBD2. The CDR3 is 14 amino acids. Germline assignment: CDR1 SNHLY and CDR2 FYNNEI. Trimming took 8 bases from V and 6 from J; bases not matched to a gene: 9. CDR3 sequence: CASRPAGGRDTQYF. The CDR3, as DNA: TGTGCCAGCCGCCCGGCGGGAGGGAGGGATACGCAGTATTTT.

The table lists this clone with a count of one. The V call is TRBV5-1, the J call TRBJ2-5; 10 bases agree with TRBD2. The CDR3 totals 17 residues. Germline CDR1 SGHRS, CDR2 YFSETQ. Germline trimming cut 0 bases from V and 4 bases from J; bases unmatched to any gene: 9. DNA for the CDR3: TGCGCCAGCAGCTTGGGCCAGGGTAGACTAGCGGGAGAGACCCAGTACTTC. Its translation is CASSLGQGRLAGETQYF.

The chain's CDR3 is CASSMRLAGDGGSYNEQFF. The CDR3 DNA follows: TGTGCCAGTAGTATGAGACTAGCGGGAGATGGGGGCTCCTACAATGAGCAGTTCTTC. The chain uses TRBV19 and TRBJ2-1, with 12 bases that match TRBD2. CDR1 and CDR2 from the germline V gene are LNHDA and SQIVND (reference sequence). Losses at the gene ends were 3 bases for V and 0 bases for J; bases not matched to a gene: 9. The CDR3 has 19 amino acids.

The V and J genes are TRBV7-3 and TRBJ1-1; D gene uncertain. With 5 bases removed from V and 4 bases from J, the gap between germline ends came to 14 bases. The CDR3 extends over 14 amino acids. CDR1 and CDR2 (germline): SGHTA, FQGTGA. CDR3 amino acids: CASSPGEGSTEAFF. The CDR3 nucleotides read TGTGCCAGCAGCCCGGGAGAAGGGTCCACTGAAGCTTTCTTT. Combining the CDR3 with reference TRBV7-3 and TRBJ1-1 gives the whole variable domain GAGVSQTPSNKVTEKGKYVELRCDPISGHTALYWYRQSLGQGPEFLIYFQGTGAADDSGLPNDRFFAVRPEGSVSTLKIQRTERGDSAVYLCASSPGEGSTEAFFGQGTRLTVV.